Following are 6 T cell receptor beta chains from one sample sequenced in a study of blood T cell repertoires in COVID-19. Assay: immunoSEQ multiplex PCR; the TCRdb copy retains only in-frame clones and omits some. The data show fewer than 250,000 clones, under 90% seen once. Sequenced sample: peripheral blood. These receptors came from a woman between 40 and 55 years old with active or convalescent COVID-19.

In nucleotides, the CDR3 is TGTGCTAGTGGTTGGGGGACAGGGAGCTCCTACGAGCAGTACTTC. Residues: CASGWGTGSSYEQYF. V is TRBV12-5 and J is TRBJ2-7; TRBD1 agrees at 9 bases. The length of the CDR3 is 15 residues. CDR1 and CDR2 from the germline V gene are LGHNT and FRNRAP. V was clipped by 4 bases and J by 0 bases; unmatched bases: 4.

This clone was observed a few times. The gene calls are TRBV29-1 and TRBJ1-2; D unresolved. V was pared by 6 bases and J by 7 bases, with 3 bases between. The CDR3 sequence is 8 residues long. Germline CDR1 reads SQVTM; CDR2 reads ANQGSEA. The CDR3 reads CSVAGYTF. DNA of the CDR3: TGCAGCGTAGCTGGCTACACCTTC.

The rearrangement joins TRBV28 to TRBJ1-4; 11 bases align to TRBD1. The CDR3 covers 13 residues. V lost 4 bases, J lost 9 bases, and 1 base stayed unmatched. Germline values: CDR1 MDHEN, CDR2 SYDVKM. The CDR3 DNA follows: TGTGCCAGCAGTTGGACAGGGGGCAAAAAACTGTTTTTT. This codes for CASSWTGGKKLFF.

This clone appeared once. The chain joins TRBV13 to TRBJ2-7; 8 nucleotides match TRBD1. The CDR3 loop spans 15 amino acids. Germline V CDR1 and CDR2: PRHDT, FYEKMQ (reference sequence). The V segment lost 5 bases and the J segment 3 bases; nucleotides outside the gene matches: 9. The CDR3 is CASSPPGTGLYEQYF. CDR3 nucleotide sequence: TGTGCCAGCAGCCCCCCAGGGACAGGCCTCTACGAGCAGTACTTC.

The chain recombines TRBV9 with TRBJ1-3; no reliable D call. From germline, CDR1 is SGDLS and CDR2 YYNGEE. V gave up 0 bases and J gave up 4 bases, with 8 bases separating them. The CDR3 is 14 amino acids. The CDR3 coding sequence is TGTGCCAGCAGCGTAGACAGCTCGGGAAACACCATATATTTT. Its translation is CASSVDSSGNTIYF.

The rearrangement uses TRBV30 and TRBJ1-2; D is perhaps TRBD1 (6 bases). Between the trimmed V and J ends, which lost 0 bases and 6 bases, there was a span of 17 bases. Per germline, CDR1 GTSNPN and CDR2 SVGIG (reference sequence). The CDR3 loop spans 15 amino acids. CDR3 bases: TGTGCCTGGAGTGTACGTTTGGCCGCAGGGGATGGCTACACCTTC. The encoded protein is CAWSVRLAAGDGYTF.